Presented here are 10 T cell receptor beta chains from one specimen sequenced in a study of T-cell memory formation after mild COVID-19. Using its own MiXCR run on the 5' RACE reads, TCRdb lists one record per CDR3 protein. The repertoire holds fewer than 150,000 distinct CDR3 sequences, with approximately 5.9% as singletons. The sequencing input was PBMCs or a T cell subset sorted from them (not recorded which). These receptors originate from an adult woman who had mild COVID-19 (a few samples of this study predate the infection). Cell type and time point are not known.

V and J are TRBV12-3 or TRBV12-4 and TRBJ1-2, with D possibly matching TRBD1 (5 bases). V lost 3 bases to trimming and J lost 6 bases, with 11 bases between them. The length of the CDR3 is 13 residues. CDR3 coding DNA: TGTGCCAGCAGTTTGTTAGGGGTAAATGGCTACACCTTC. Protein product: CASSLLGVNGYTF.

This clonotype was seen only a few times. This chain joins TRBV12-3 or TRBV12-4 and TRBJ2-3; D is possibly TRBD2 (5 bases). V shed 6 bases and J shed 3 bases, with 19 bases lying between them. The CDR3 loop spans 16 amino acids. The CDR3 protein is CASSINAGRATDTQYF. For the CDR3, the DNA is TGTGCCAGCAGCATAAACGCGGGCCGGGCTACAGATACGCAGTATTTT.

V gene TRBV5-1 combines with J gene TRBJ2-1, with D unclear. The CDR3 contains 15 residues. Trimming cost V 1 base and J 0 bases, with 8 bases left between them. The germline gives CDR1 SGHRS, CDR2 YFSETQ. The CDR3 DNA reads TGCGCCAGCAGCTTGAGCGATAGCTCCTACAATGAGCAGTTCTTC. Its translation: CASSLSDSSYNEQFF.

The rearrangement joins TRBV7-2 to TRBJ2-7, with TRBD2 matching 9 bases. This CDR3 region has 16 residues. V shed 1 base, J shed 3 bases, and the junction held 7 bases outside the gene matches. Germline CDR1 reads SGHTA; CDR2 reads FQGNSA. Here the CDR3 DNA reads TGTGCCAGCAGCTTAGATAAAGCGGGAGGCCTCTACGAGCAGTACTTC. Protein sequence: CASSLDKAGGLYEQYF.

This clonotype came up many times. The rearrangement links TRBV7-9 to TRBJ2-3; no reliable D call. V was cut by 3 bases and J by 12 bases, with 19 bases left in between. CDR1 SEHNR and CDR2 FQNEAQ come from the germline V gene (reference sequence). CDR3 length equals 14 residues. Here the CDR3 reads CASSFGPRTSYQYF. DNA of the CDR3: TGTGCCAGCAGCTTCGGACCGCGGACGTCGTATCAGTATTTT.

This clonotype was seen only a few times. The chain couples TRBV9 to TRBJ1-5; D not resolved. The CDR3 is made up of 15 amino acids. Germline V lookup: CDR1 SGDLS, CDR2 YYNGEE. Trimming removed 0 bases from V and 0 bases from J, with 7 bases in between. The CDR3 region has the DNA TGTGCCAGCAGCGTAGGTACCCTTAGCAATCAGCCCCAGCATTTT. Its protein is CASSVGTLSNQPQHF.

V usage is TRBV15 and J usage is TRBJ2-7; 12 bases match TRBD1. The CDR3 has 17 amino acids. Trimming cost V 1 base and J 5 bases; bases outside gene matches: 9. Germline V CDR1 and CDR2: LNHNV, YYDKDF (reference sequence). CDR3 coding DNA: TGTGCCACCAGCAGAGGAACCGGGACAGGGGGCTCTAACGAGCAGTACTTC. Protein: CATSRGTGTGGSNEQYF.

Ten or more counts support this clonotype. This sequence joins TRBV19 and TRBJ1-2, with 9 bases identical to TRBD1. The germline V gene has CDR1 LNHDA and CDR2 SQIVND (reference sequence). Trimming cost V 7 bases and J 7 bases; bases outside gene matches: 16. This CDR3 comprises 16 residues. The CDR3 is CASISAEDRGRTGYTF. For the CDR3, the DNA is TGTGCCAGTATCTCAGCCGAGGACAGGGGTAGGACTGGCTACACCTTC.

The genes are TRBV3-2 and TRBJ1-5; TRBD1, the table's D call, was not compared with the DNA. TRBV3-2 counts as a pseudogene. The CDR3 runs to 16 residues. The CDR3 sequence: CASSPGPPYSNQPQHF. CDR3 sequence (DNA): TGTGCCAGCAGTCCGGGGCCGCCTTATAGCAATCAGCCCCAGCATTTT.

At least ten counts were recorded for this clonotype. The V gene is TRBV29-1, the J gene TRBJ2-7, with D unresolved. Germline-derived CDR1 and CDR2 are SQVTM and ANQGSEA. The CDR3 is made up of 14 amino acids. V shed 6 bases and J shed 2 bases, with 17 bases lying between them. CDR3: CSVPAANWPYEQYF. For the CDR3, the DNA is TGCAGCGTGCCCGCCGCCAATTGGCCCTACGAGCAGTACTTC.